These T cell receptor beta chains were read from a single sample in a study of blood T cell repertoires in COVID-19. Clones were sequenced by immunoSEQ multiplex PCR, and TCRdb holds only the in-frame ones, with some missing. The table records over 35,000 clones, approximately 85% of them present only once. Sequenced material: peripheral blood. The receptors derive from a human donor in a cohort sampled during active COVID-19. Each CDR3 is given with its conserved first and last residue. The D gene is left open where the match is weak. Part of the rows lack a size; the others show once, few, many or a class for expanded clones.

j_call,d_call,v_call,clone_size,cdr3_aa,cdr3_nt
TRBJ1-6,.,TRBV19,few,CASSIPGHRGSPLHF,TGTGCCAGTAGTATACCGGGACATCGGGGTTCACCCCTCCACTTT
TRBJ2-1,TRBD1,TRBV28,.,CASSRNEGQAALYNEQFF,TGTGCCAGCAGCCGCAACGAAGGACAGGCCGCCCTCTACAATGAGCAGTTCTTC
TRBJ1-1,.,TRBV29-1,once,CSVGRGATEAFF,TGCAGCGTCGGGCGGGGGGCGACTGAAGCTTTCTTT
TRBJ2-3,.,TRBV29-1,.,CSVPSGFTDTQYF,TGCAGCGTGCCTTCAGGATTCACAGATACGCAGTATTTT
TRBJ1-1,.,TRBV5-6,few,CASSTIRGGSEAFF,TGTGCCAGCAGCACCATTAGGGGGGGATCTGAAGCTTTCTTT
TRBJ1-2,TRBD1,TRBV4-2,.,CASSQPDRDRDGYTF,TGTGCCAGCAGCCAACCTGACCGGGACAGGGATGGCTACACCTTC
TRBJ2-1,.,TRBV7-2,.,CASSLGQGSYNEQFF,TGTGCCAGCAGCTTAGGGCAGGGCTCCTACAATGAGCAGTTCTTC
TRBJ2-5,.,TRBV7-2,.,CASSLVGGIGQETQYF,TGTGCCAGCAGCTTAGTTGGGGGGATAGGGCAAGAGACCCAGTACTTC
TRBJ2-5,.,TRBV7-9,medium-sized,CASSLTAGKETQYF,TGTGCCAGCAGCTTAACCGCGGGAAAAGAGACCCAGTACTTC
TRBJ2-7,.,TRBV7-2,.,CASSLERYYEQYF,TGTGCCAGCAGCTTAGAACGCTACTACGAGCAGTACTTC
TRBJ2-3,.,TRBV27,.,CASRLGSRTDTQYF,TGTGCCAGCAGGCTCGGGAGTCGCACAGATACGCAGTATTTT
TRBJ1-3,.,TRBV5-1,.,CASSLSGGGSGNTIYF,TGCGCCAGCAGCTTGTCGGGTGGTGGCTCTGGAAACACCATATATTTT
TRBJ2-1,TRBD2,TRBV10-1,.,CASSNGTSGGVSSYNEQFF,TGCGCCAGCAGCAACGGGACTAGCGGGGGGGTTAGCTCCTACAATGAGCAGTTCTTC
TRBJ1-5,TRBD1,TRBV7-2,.,CASSLGPGTAFSNQPQHF,TGTGCCAGCAGCTTAGGGCCAGGGACAGCTTTTAGCAATCAGCCCCAGCATTTT
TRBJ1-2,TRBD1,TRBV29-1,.,CSVVPSTGGYGYTF,TGCAGCGTTGTCCCGTCCACAGGGGGCTATGGCTACACCTTC
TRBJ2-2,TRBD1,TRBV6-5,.,CASSRDRAIGELFF,TGTGCCAGCAGCCGGGACAGGGCGATCGGGGAGCTGTTTTTT
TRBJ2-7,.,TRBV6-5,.,CASPGPTAPYEQYF,TGTGCCAGCCCCGGCCCGACAGCCCCCTACGAGCAGTACTTC
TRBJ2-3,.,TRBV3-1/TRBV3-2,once,CASSQEGSLASGTQYF,TGTGCCAGCAGCCAAGAAGGCAGCCTAGCATCCGGGACGCAGTATTTT
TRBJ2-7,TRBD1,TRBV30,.,CAWSRQGLGEQYF,TGTGCCTGGAGCCGACAGGGGTTGGGGGAGCAGTACTTC
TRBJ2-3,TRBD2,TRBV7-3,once,CASSVGGTSGDTQYF,TGTGCCAGCAGCGTAGGGGGGACTAGCGGAGATACGCAGTATTTT
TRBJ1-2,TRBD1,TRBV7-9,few,CASSQGQGFYGYTF,TGTGCCAGCAGCCAGGGACAGGGGTTCTATGGCTACACCTTC
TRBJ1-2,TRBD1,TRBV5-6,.,CASSLQGAYGYTF,TGTGCCAGCAGCTTGCAGGGGGCCTATGGCTACACCTTC
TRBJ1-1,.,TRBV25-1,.,CASTSYGGNTEAFF,TGTGCCAGCACTTCCTACGGGGGGAACACTGAAGCTTTCTTT
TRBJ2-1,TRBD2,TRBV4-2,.,CASSQIGLAGANEQFF,TGTGCCAGCAGCCAAATCGGGCTAGCGGGAGCCAATGAGCAGTTCTTC
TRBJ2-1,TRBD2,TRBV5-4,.,CASSPTSGGAWNEQFF,TGTGCCAGCAGTCCAACTAGCGGGGGGGCGTGGAATGAGCAGTTCTTC
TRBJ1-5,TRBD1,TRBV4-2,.,CASSQDLQGFMQPQHF,TGTGCCAGCAGCCAAGATCTACAGGGGTTTATGCAGCCCCAGCATTTT
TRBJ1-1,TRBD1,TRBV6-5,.,CASSRQGRGTEAFF,TGTGCCAGCAGCAGACAGGGTCGGGGCACTGAAGCTTTCTTT
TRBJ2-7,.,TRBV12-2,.,CASRLALLTSPGALTTYEQYF,TGTGCAAGTCGCTTAGCGCTACTGACTAGCCCGGGGGCCCTAACAACCTACGAGCAGTACTTC